Listed here are 10 T cell receptor beta chains from one sample, sequenced in a study of blood T cells in healthy people across ages. With a J-beta primer mix and a sample-barcoded 5' primer, a second PCR ran roughly 6 to 12 cycles. MiXCR was run by TCRdb on the 5' RACE reads, yielding one entry per CDR3 protein. This sample carries 750,000 to 1,000,000 distinct CDR3 sequences, 25% to 35% of them seen once, and the ten largest clones take 9.5% to 13%. These sequences were also reported in another study, on T cells of mothers and their children.

What was sequenced was blood. These receptors originate from a woman between 40 and 50 years old in good health.

CDR3: CASSSDRGSYTF. As DNA, the CDR3 is TGCGCCAGCAGTTCCGACAGGGGGTCCTACACCTTC. The V call is TRBV5-1, the J call TRBJ1-2; 9 bases are shared with TRBD1. CDR1 is SGHRS and CDR2 is YFSETQ in the germline V gene. The V and J ends lost 5 bases and 10 bases, in that order; junction bases with no gene match: 6. The length of the CDR3 is 12 residues.

As for this clonotype: One end of the junction does not line up with germline, which may come from a read error. The CDR3 bases are TGTGCCAGCAGCCCCGGGGGGAACTCCTACAATGAGCAGTGCTTC. Protein product: CASSPGGNSYNEQCF. The V call is TRBV3-1, the J call TRBJ2-1; 7 positions match TRBD2. Looked up from germline, CDR1 is LGHDT and CDR2 is YNNKEL (reference sequence). The CDR3 totals 15 residues.

This clonotype was recorded a few times. The gene calls are TRBV7-2 and TRBJ1-4; 7 positions match TRBD1. CDR1 and CDR2 from the germline V gene are SGHTA and FQGNSA. The CDR3 has 14 residues. Trimming removed 5 bases from V and 5 bases from J; junction bases left unmatched: 5. Here the CDR3 reads CASSATGQNEKLFF. CDR3 in DNA: TGTGCCAGCAGCGCAACGGGACAGAATGAAAAACTGTTTTTT.

The J gene is TRBJ2-5, the V gene TRBV7-2; D is unresolved. This CDR3 spans 14 amino acids. Per the germline V gene, CDR1 is SGHTA and CDR2 is FQGNSA. V was cut by 1 base and J by 4 bases, with 10 bases left in between. In DNA, the CDR3 is TGTGCCAGCAGCTTAGGATCTGGGCTAGAGACCCAGTACTTC. Amino acid sequence: CASSLGSGLETQYF.

A word on this clonotype: A read error may produce the germline difference seen at one junction end. This sequence joins TRBV12-3 or TRBV12-4 and TRBJ2-4; D perhaps matches TRBD1 (6 bases). The CDR3 runs to 14 residues. The CDR3, as DNA: TGTGCCAGCTGTTTAGATGGGGGCGTCGTCATTCAGTACTTC. It yields the protein CASCLDGGVVIQYF.

This clonotype appeared a few times. This rearrangement joins TRBV28 to TRBJ1-5; tentative D call: TRBD1 (5 bases). CDR1 and CDR2 (germline): MDHEN, SYDVKM. V lost 6 bases to trimming and J lost 7 bases, with 13 bases between them. This CDR3 is 13 amino acids long. The DNA of the CDR3 is TGTGCCAGCAGCCGTGACAGTAAACAGCCCCAGCATTTT. Its translation: CASSRDSKQPQHF.

Comment on this clonotype: No conserved phenylalanine or tryptophan ends this CDR3, so it is likely a read error. This chain uses TRBV6-2 or TRBV6-3 with TRBJ2-7; a weak D match, TRBD2 (7 bases). V dropped 6 bases and J dropped 10 bases, with 28 bases sitting between them. The CDR3 is 16 residues long. Germline CDR1 reads MNHEY; CDR2 reads SVGEGT. The CDR3 loop reads CASRYRTRGQHGGQYL. The CDR3, as DNA: TGTGCCAGCAGATACAGGACTAGAGGACAACATGGGGGCCAGTACTTG.

In DNA, the CDR3 is TGTGCCAGCAGTTATAGGCAGGGGGCTTCTGAAGCTTTCTTT. It encodes CASSYRQGASEAFF. The rearrangement uses TRBV6-5 and TRBJ1-1; the match to TRBD1 covers 8 bases. V lost 3 bases to trimming and J lost 6 bases; unmatched junction nucleotides: 6. Looked up from germline, CDR1 is MNHEY and CDR2 is SVGAGI. The CDR3 is made up of 14 amino acids.

The chain combines TRBV3-1 with TRBJ2-3, with D possibly being TRBD1 or TRBD2 (5 bases each). The length of the CDR3 is 17 residues. Germline V gene data show CDR1 as LGHDT and CDR2 as YNNKEL (reference sequence). V was cut by 4 bases and J by 4 bases, with 21 bases left in between. The CDR3 reads CASSPRLGVHSPDTQYF. DNA of the CDR3: TGTGCCAGCAGCCCAAGATTGGGGGTGCATTCTCCAGATACGCAGTATTTT.

This clonotype was found many times. The gene calls are TRBV28 and TRBJ2-5; 10 bases line up with TRBD1. The V and J ends lost 4 bases and 3 bases, in that order; junction bases with no gene match: 8. This CDR3 comprises 16 residues. Germline V gene data show CDR1 as MDHEN and CDR2 as SYDVKM. The CDR3 spells CASSSFETGGEETQYF. DNA of the CDR3: TGTGCCAGCAGTTCGTTTGAGACAGGGGGCGAAGAGACCCAGTACTTC.